This T cell receptor (beta chain) was sequenced during a study of control samples from healthy donors and cancer patients. This CDR3 region has 16 residues. V was cut by 0 bases and J by 4 bases, with 12 bases left in between. Germline CDR1 and CDR2: MNHEY and SVGAGI. Clones were read by immunoSEQ multiplex PCR, and TCRdb kept only the in-frame ones, dropping some. This table holds about 130,000 clones, 85% to 95% found once. The sample consisted of PBMCs. This sequence was found in a man older than 75 with head and neck cancer. The chain uses TRBV6-5 and TRBJ2-2; tentative D call: TRBD2 (5 bases). CDR3 sequence reads: CASSYSRGSSTGELFF. DNA of the CDR3: TGTGCCAGCAGTTACTCGAGAGGGAGTAGCACCGGGGAGCTGTTTTTT.